These 11 T cell receptor beta chains were all obtained from the same sample, sequenced in a study of post-analysis software for immune sequencing data. Findings and limits, study-wide: Four or five TRBV segments, TRBV5-6, TRBV5-1 and TRBV20-1 among them, were found more frequent in patients than controls.

Built from TCR beta cDNA, the libraries had unique molecular identifiers in them. TCRdb independently ran MiXCR on the PCR reads; one entry per CDR3 protein. The sample holds about 430,000 distinct CDR3 sequences; 39% are singletons and the top ten take 7.6%. The antigens of these receptors remain unknown. Sequenced sample: blood. The source of these receptors is a girl aged 2-9 years with multiple sclerosis.

The sample holds a few counts of this clonotype. This sequence joins TRBV6-5 and TRBJ2-7, with 8 nucleotides matching TRBD2. The CDR3 is 15 residues long. The germline V gene encodes CDR1 MNHEY and CDR2 SVGAGI. V shed 7 bases and J 2 bases; nucleotides not matched to a gene: 10. The CDR3 sequence is CASTFFRTSTYEQYF. The CDR3 region has the DNA TGTGCCAGCACCTTCTTCCGGACTAGCACCTACGAGCAGTACTTC.

Turning to this clonotype: One junction end does not reproduce the germline sequence, and a read error may be involved. This chain joins TRBV6-5 and TRBJ2-7, with 8 bases identical to TRBD2. This CDR3 is built from 15 residues. Germline values: CDR1 MNHEY, CDR2 SVGAGI. The CDR3: CAGRLGLAEVYEQYF. For the CDR3, the DNA is TGTGCCGGCAGATTAGGACTAGCAGAAGTCTACGAGCAGTACTTC.

The rearrangement links TRBV7-2 to TRBJ2-3; the D is unclear. Germline CDR1 is SGHTA and CDR2 is FQGNSA. V was cut by 0 bases and J by 6 bases, with 10 bases left in between. This CDR3 is 14 amino acids long. The CDR3 bases are TGTGCCAGCAGCTTAGCGAGACTTCAGGATACGCAGTATTTT. Its translation: CASSLARLQDTQYF.

The J gene is TRBJ2-3, the V gene TRBV28; 7 nucleotides agree with TRBD1. The CDR3 sequence is 18 residues long. Unmatched junction bases numbered 15, after V lost 4 bases and J lost 2 bases. Per germline, CDR1 MDHEN and CDR2 SYDVKM. CDR3 in DNA: TGTGCCAGCAGTTCCCCCGGTATTAGGGGGCCTGACACAGATACGCAGTATTTT. Its translation: CASSSPGIRGPDTDTQYF.

This chain joins TRBV5-6 and TRBJ2-5, with D uncertain. The end of the DNA fits TRBJ2-7 better, so the J call may be wrong. The CDR3 length is 15 residues. CDR1 is SGHDT and CDR2 is YYEEEE in the germline V gene. CDR3 in DNA: TGTGCCAGCAGCTTGTCGCCCGGTTGGAGTCGCGAGCAGTACTTC. This encodes CASSLSPGWSREQYF.

This clonotype was detected only a few times. A read error may produce the germline difference seen at one junction end. V usage is TRBV5-8 and J usage is TRBJ1-2, with D perhaps TRBD1 (5 bases). The CDR3 has 17 amino acids. From germline, CDR1 is SGHTS and CDR2 YDEGEE. This CDR3 reads CASTLNSYGGELYGYTF. The CDR3, as DNA: TGTGCCAGCACCTTGAACTCTTACGGGGGAGAACTCTATGGCTACACCTTC. Looking up the rest from reference TRBV5-8 and TRBJ1-2 gives the full variable domain: EAGVTQSPTHLIKTRGQQATLRCSPISGHTSVYWYQQALGLGLQFLLWYDEGEERNRGNFPPRFSGRQFPNYSSELNVNALELEDSALYLCASTLNSYGGELYGYTFGSGTRLTVV.

The chain is built from TRBV20-1 and TRBJ2-3; D unresolved. The CDR3 is made up of 12 amino acids. Germline-derived CDR1 and CDR2 are DFQATT and SNEGSKA (reference sequence). V lost 4 bases to trimming and J lost 0 bases, with 5 bases between them. The CDR3 nucleotides read TGCAGTGCTACTTCTAGCACAGATACGCAGTATTTT. This translates into CSATSSTDTQYF.

The rearrangement uses TRBV28 and TRBJ2-7; D is unclear. The germline V and J ends were trimmed by 4 bases and 3 bases, with 13 bases remaining between them. Germline V gene lookup returns CDR1 MDHEN and CDR2 SYDVKM. The CDR3 is made up of 14 amino acids. The CDR3: CASSSPQAFYEQYF. The CDR3 DNA follows: TGTGCCAGCAGTTCACCACAAGCCTTCTACGAGCAGTACTTC.

This clonotype turned up a few times. The gene calls are TRBV7-2 and TRBJ2-7; no clear D gene. Per germline, CDR1 SGHTA and CDR2 FQGNSA. The ends were cut back, 0 bases at V and 0 bases at J, with 6 bases in the middle. The length of the CDR3 is 14 residues. The CDR3: CASSLAGNSYEQYF. The CDR3 DNA is TGTGCCAGCAGCTTAGCGGGAAACTCCTACGAGCAGTACTTC. The full variable domain, rest sourced from reference TRBV7-2 and TRBJ2-7, is GAGVSQSPSNKVTEKGKDVELRCDPISGHTALYWYRQSLGQGLEFLIYFQGNSAPDKSGLPSDRFSAERTGGSVSTLTIQRTQQEDSAVYLCASSLAGNSYEQYFGPGTRLTVT.

The rearrangement links TRBV29-1 to TRBJ2-7; 8 bases agree with TRBD1. Germline CDR1 is SQVTM and CDR2 is ANQGSEA. The CDR3 consists of 12 residues. The trim removed 7 bases at V and 5 bases at J, leaving 7 bases unmatched. The CDR3 region is CSGQGNGNEQYF. The CDR3 coding sequence is TGCAGCGGACAGGGGAATGGAAACGAGCAGTACTTC.

The chain recombines TRBV3-1 with TRBJ2-3; possibly TRBD2 for D (5 bases). V was shortened by 4 bases and J by 2 bases, with 16 bases between the two germline ends. The germline V gene encodes CDR1 LGHDT and CDR2 YNNKEL (reference sequence). The CDR3 consists of 16 residues. The CDR3 sequence is CASSPCHSGYTDTQYF. The CDR3 DNA reads as TGTGCCAGCAGCCCTTGTCACAGCGGATACACAGATACGCAGTATTTT.